The T cell receptor beta chain under discussion was sequenced for a study of T cell changes during pregnancy in multiple sclerosis. Germline CDR1 and CDR2: SEHNR and FQNEAQ (reference sequence). Trimming shortened V by 6 bases and J by 2 bases, and 2 bases separated the two germline ends. CDR3 length: 10 residues. Using immunoSEQ multiplex PCR, the repertoire was profiled, and TCRdb retains in-frame clones only, with some absent. The sample consists of over 45,000 clones, 85% to 95% of them appearing once. The sequences come from CD4+ T cells from peripheral blood mononuclear cells, collected in the second trimester of pregnancy. The chain carries TRBV7-9 and TRBJ2-7; D gene unclear. This clonotype was obtained from a female donor in good health, enrolled as a control in a pregnancy study. The chain's CDR3 is CASSTYEQYF. The CDR3 nucleotides read TGTGCCAGCAGTACCTACGAGCAGTACTTC.